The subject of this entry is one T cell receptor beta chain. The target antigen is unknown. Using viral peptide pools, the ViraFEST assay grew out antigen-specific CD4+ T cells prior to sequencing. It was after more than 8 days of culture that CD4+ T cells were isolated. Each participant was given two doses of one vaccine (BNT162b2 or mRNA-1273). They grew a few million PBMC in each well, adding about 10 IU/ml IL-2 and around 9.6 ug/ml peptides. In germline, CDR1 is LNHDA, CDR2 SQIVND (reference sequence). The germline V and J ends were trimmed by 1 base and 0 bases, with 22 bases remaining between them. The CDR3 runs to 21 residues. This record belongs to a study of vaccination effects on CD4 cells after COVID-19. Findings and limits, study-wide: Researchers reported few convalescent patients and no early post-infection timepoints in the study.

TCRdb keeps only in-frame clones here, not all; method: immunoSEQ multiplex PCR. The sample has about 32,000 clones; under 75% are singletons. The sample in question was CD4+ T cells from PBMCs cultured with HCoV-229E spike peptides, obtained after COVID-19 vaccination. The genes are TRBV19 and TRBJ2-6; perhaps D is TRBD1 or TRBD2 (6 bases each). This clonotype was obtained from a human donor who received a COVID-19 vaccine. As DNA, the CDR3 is TGTGCCAGTAGTATAGTCCTATTTAGTGGGGGGCGCATCTCTGGGGCCAACGTCCTGACTTTC. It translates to CASSIVLFSGGRISGANVLTF. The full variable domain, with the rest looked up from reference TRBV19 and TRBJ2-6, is DGGITQSPKYLFRKEGQNVTLSCEQNLNHDAMYWYRQDPGQGLRLIYYSQIVNDFQKGDIAEGYSVSREKKESFPLTVTSAQKNPTAFYLCASSIVLFSGGRISGANVLTFGAGSRLTVL.